This T cell receptor (beta chain) was retrieved from a study of T cell repertoires in cytomegalovirus infection. General study points: It was HLA-C-restricted CMV-specific TCR beta clonotypes that dominated the response ex vivo.

TCRdb re-called the reads through MiXCR, storing one row per CDR3 protein. The profile shows about 320,000 distinct CDR3 sequences, 8% to 9.5% of them singletons. V lost 2 bases to trimming and J lost 5 bases; unmatched junction nucleotides: 8. CDR1 and CDR2 (germline): SGHTA, FQGNSA. The CDR3 consists of 16 residues. This clonotype appeared a few times. No antigen is known for it. This sequence originates from a human donor in good health (CMV status not recorded). Some clones in this sample may be carry-over from other donors' samples. Sequencing was performed on PBMCs. This chain joins TRBV7-2 and TRBJ2-7; 11 nucleotides agree with TRBD2. The CDR3 DNA reads as TGTGCCAGCAGCTTAAATCCTAGCGGGAGGTTTAACGAGCAGTACTTC. It translates to CASSLNPSGRFNEQYF.